This section outlines one TCR beta chain sequence together with its context. The antigen remains unidentified. The libraries of TRB cDNA were constructed through 5' RACE using UMI labels. One entry per CDR3 protein, without DNA, is what TCRdb gives after re-calling the 5' RACE reads. The sample includes about 150,000 distinct CDR3 sequences. This specimen comes from a study of CXCR3-negative and CXCR3-positive naive CD8 T cells. Study observations and caveats: CXCR3-expressing naive cells carried TRB CDR3s more hydrophobic than those of CXCR3-negative naive cells.

The CDR3 covers 14 residues. Germline loops: CDR1 ENHRY, CDR2 SYGVKD. Sequencing was done on a sample of naive CXCR3+ CD8+ T cells from blood. Subset indicated: CD45RO-CCR7+CD27+CD95- naive CD8+ T cells expressing CXCR3 (TNR3+). The chain employs TRBV10-3 and TRBJ2-3. This TCR derives from a human donor in good health. Some clones in this sample may be carry-over from other donors' samples. CDR3 residues: CAISERSSTDTQYF.